This T cell receptor beta chain was identified in a study of cytomegalovirus exposure and HLA in healthy donors. The PCR used 60 Vbeta and 13 Jbeta primers. The table came from immunoSEQ multiplex PCR; TCRdb's copy has only in-frame clones and leaves some out. The table has about 65,000 clones, 62% seen once. CDR1 and CDR2 (germline): SGHTA, FQGNSA. The CDR3 has 16 residues. V lost 4 bases, J lost 9 bases, and 10 bases stayed unmatched. What was sequenced was PBMCs. This sequence was found in a man aged 25 to 40 in good health and CMV-seronegative. The chain employs TRBV7-2 and TRBJ2-1, with 12 bases aligning to TRBD2. The CDR3 DNA is TGTGCCAGCAGCTCTAGGGCTAGCGGGGGGGCAGGTGAGCAGTTCTTC. Amino acids: CASSSRASGGAGEQFF.